The rows below give T cell receptor beta chains drawn from one sample of a study of Ad26.COV2.S vaccination and SARS-CoV-2 variants. Measured with immunoSEQ multiplex PCR; TCRdb has only the in-frame clones, and not every one. The table has hundreds of thousands of clones, over 75% seen once. Sequenced here: peripheral blood, sampled in a trial of Ad26.COV2.S vaccine versus placebo. Source of these receptors: a person aged 18-60 years who received the Ad26.COV2.S COVID-19 vaccine or a placebo. The CDR3 runs from the conserved cysteine through the conserved F or W. D genes are given only for firm matches. Clone size is shown for a subset of rows, as once, few, many or a class of expanded clone.

D gene,J gene,clone size,V gene,CDR3 DNA,CDR3 protein
TRBD2,TRBJ2-3,.,TRBV27,TGTGCCAGCAGTTTATGGGCTAGCGGGAGCACAGATACGCAGTATTTT,CASSLWASGSTDTQYF
TRBD1,TRBJ2-5,.,TRBV27,TGTGCCAGCAGTTTACGTGGGACAGGGCAAGAGACCCAGTACTTC,CASSLRGTGQETQYF
.,TRBJ2-3,.,TRBV7-9,TGTGCCAGCGGCCGGGATACAGATACGCAGTATTTT,CASGRDTDTQYF
.,TRBJ2-7,.,TRBV7-2,TGTGCCAGCAGCTTACTTGGGGACTACGAGCAGTACTTC,CASSLLGDYEQYF
.,TRBJ2-3,.,TRBV25-1,TGTGCCAGCAGTGATTGGACCCCCACAGATACGCAGTATTTT,CASSDWTPTDTQYF
TRBD2,TRBJ2-1,.,TRBV5-8,TGTGCCAGCAGCAGCAGGTTATCACTAGCGGGAGGGGAACGCTGGAAGCAGTTCTTC,CASSSRLSLAGGERWKQFF
.,TRBJ1-6,.,TRBV14,TGTGCCAGCAGCCAAGGGCAGGGGAGAAATTCACCCCTCCACTTT,CASSQGQGRNSPLHF
TRBD1,TRBJ1-2,once,TRBV7-2,TGTGCCAGCAGCTTAGCGGAGGGGACAGGGGGCGCCAACTATGGCTACACCTTC,CASSLAEGTGGANYGYTF
.,TRBJ2-7,.,TRBV7-8,TGTGCCAGCAGCTTACCCAGACTCCCCCCCTACGAGCAGTACTTC,CASSLPRLPPYEQYF
.,TRBJ2-5,.,TRBV5-6,TGTGCCAGCAGCTTGCGGACAGCCAAAGAGACCCAGTACTTC,CASSLRTAKETQYF
.,TRBJ2-1,.,TRBV7-9,TGTGCCAGCAGCTTACCAGAGATTATCACAGGGTCTGGTAATGAGCAGTTCTTC,CASSLPEIITGSGNEQFF
.,TRBJ2-3,.,TRBV7-3,TGTGCCAGCAGCTTAGTCGGCTCTACAGATACGCAGTATTTT,CASSLVGSTDTQYF
.,TRBJ2-6,.,TRBV2,TGTGCCAGCAGCCAAACAGTAGGCACTGGGGCCAACGTCCTGACTTTC,CASSQTVGTGANVLTF
.,TRBJ1-4,.,TRBV7-9,TGTGCCAGCAGCTTAAATGGTGAAAAACTGTTTTTT,CASSLNGEKLFF
.,TRBJ1-5,.,TRBV20-1,TGCAGTGCTAGTCTCCCAGGTTGGGATCAGCCCCAGCATTTT,CSASLPGWDQPQHF
.,TRBJ1-1,.,TRBV18,TGTGCCAGCTCACCAAAGGACAGCCCCATGAACACTGAAGCTTTCTTT,CASSPKDSPMNTEAFF
.,TRBJ1-4,once,TRBV4-3,TGCGCCAGCAGCCCTAGCGCGGGAGTTAGAGAAGGAAGGGAAAAACTGTTTTTT,CASSPSAGVREGREKLFF
.,TRBJ2-3,.,TRBV7-6,TGTGCCAGCAGCTCCCCCGTGGGACTCACAGATACGCAGTATTTT,CASSSPVGLTDTQYF
.,TRBJ2-3,.,TRBV11-3,TGTGCCAGCAGCGCGCGGACAGCCTCCACAGATACGCAGTATTTT,CASSARTASTDTQYF
TRBD1,TRBJ2-7,.,TRBV18,TGTGCCAGCTCAACCGGGACAGGGACCGAGCAGTACTTC,CASSTGTGTEQYF
TRBD1,TRBJ2-7,.,TRBV7-9,TGTGCCAGCAGCTTACCCTCAACAGGGGGGTCCTACGAGCAGTACTTC,CASSLPSTGGSYEQYF
.,TRBJ2-1,.,TRBV6-5,TGTGCCAGCAGTTACAATCGAATGGGTGAGCAGTTCTTC,CASSYNRMGEQFF
TRBD1,TRBJ2-7,.,TRBV6-5,TGTGCCAGCAGTTACTCGAACAGGGGCTACGAGCAGTACTTC,CASSYSNRGYEQYF
.,TRBJ2-1,.,TRBV7-9,TGTGCCAGCAGCCTCGTTGAGGGGACAAGCGAGCAGTTCTTC,CASSLVEGTSEQFF
TRBD1,TRBJ2-4,.,TRBV4-1,TGCGCCAGCAGCCAAGTTACGGGACAGGGAAACATTCAGTACTTC,CASSQVTGQGNIQYF
TRBD2,TRBJ2-7,.,TRBV28,TGTGCCAGCAGCCGGACTAGCGGGAGCGACGAGCAGTACTTC,CASSRTSGSDEQYF
TRBD2,TRBJ2-1,.,TRBV28,TGTGCCAGCAGCGAACTAGCGGGAGGTCGCAATGAGCAGTTCTTC,CASSELAGGRNEQFF
.,TRBJ1-2,.,TRBV18,TGTGCCAGCTCACCCGTCCCAGCAGGGGAATATGGCTACACCTTC,CASSPVPAGEYGYTF
.,TRBJ1-1,few,TRBV9,TGTGCCAGCAGCGTACGTCCCGGACAGACGAACACTGAAGCTTTCTTT,CASSVRPGQTNTEAFF
.,TRBJ1-2,.,TRBV28,TGTGCCAGCAGTCCTACGGGTAGCAGGTATGGCTACACCTTC,CASSPTGSRYGYTF
.,TRBJ2-1,.,TRBV7-2,TGTGCCAGCAGCCCACAGACTATTCAGCAGTTCTTC,CASSPQTIQQFF
TRBD2,TRBJ2-3,.,TRBV7-9,TGTGCCAGCAGCCGTATCCTAGCGGGAGAAGATACGCAGTATTTT,CASSRILAGEDTQYF
.,TRBJ1-4,.,TRBV4-1,TGCGCCAGCAGCCATGTCACCGGGACGGGCGGTGTTGAACTGTTTTTT,CASSHVTGTGGVELFF
.,TRBJ2-7,.,TRBV4-2,TGTGCCAGCAGCCCCAGGGGGGGAGGTCCCTACGAGCAGTACTTC,CASSPRGGGPYEQYF
.,TRBJ1-3,.,TRBV29-1,TGCAGCGTTGAGGGGAATGGAAACACCATATATTTT,CSVEGNGNTIYF
.,TRBJ1-6,.,TRBV12-3/TRBV12-4,TGTGCCAGCAGTTTGGACGGGAAACCCCTCCACTTT,CASSLDGKPLHF
.,TRBJ1-2,.,TRBV7-2,TGTGCCAGCAGCTTAGCGCTACTGGGTCAAGGGTTCGACTATGGCTACACCTTC,CASSLALLGQGFDYGYTF
.,TRBJ1-2,once,TRBV15,TGTGCCACCAGCAGAAACAGGGCTGGCTACACCTTC,CATSRNRAGYTF
.,TRBJ2-1,.,TRBV14,TGTGCCAGCAGCCAAGATCTAGGACCCCCTTTGAATGAGCAGTTCTTC,CASSQDLGPPLNEQFF
TRBD1,TRBJ2-7,.,TRBV5-6,TGTGCCAGCGGGGGACAGCTCAACGAGCAGTACTTC,CASGGQLNEQYF
.,TRBJ1-2,.,TRBV7-2,TGTGCCAGCAGCTTAGCGGGCGGGGGATCTACTCTTAACTATGGCTACACCTTC,CASSLAGGGSTLNYGYTF
.,TRBJ2-2,.,TRBV6-1,TGTGCCAGCAGACCGGCACAGGGAGGCTCCGGGGAGCTGTTTTTT,CASRPAQGGSGELFF
TRBD2,TRBJ2-2,.,TRBV6-2/TRBV6-3,TGTGCCAGCAGTTATCGCCTAGCGGGTTCAACCACCGGGGAGCTGTTTTTT,CASSYRLAGSTTGELFF
.,TRBJ2-1,.,TRBV19,TGTACGAGGGAGTGGGATGAGCAGTTCTTC,CTREWDEQFF
.,TRBJ2-5,.,TRBV7-9,TGTGCCAGCAACTACCCCGGGACTCTTGCGAATTGGAAACAAGAGACCCAGTACTTC,CASNYPGTLANWKQETQYF